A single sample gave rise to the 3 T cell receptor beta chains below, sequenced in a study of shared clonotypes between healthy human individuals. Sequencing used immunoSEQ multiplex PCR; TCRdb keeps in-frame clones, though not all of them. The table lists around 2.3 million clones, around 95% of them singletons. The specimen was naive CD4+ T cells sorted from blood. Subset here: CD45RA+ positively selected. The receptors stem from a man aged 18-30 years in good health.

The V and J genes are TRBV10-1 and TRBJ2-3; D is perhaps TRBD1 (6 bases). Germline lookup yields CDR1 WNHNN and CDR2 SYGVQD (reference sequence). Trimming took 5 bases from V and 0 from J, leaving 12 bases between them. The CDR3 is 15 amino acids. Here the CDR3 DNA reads TGCGCCAGCAGTACCGCAGGGGCTAGCACAGATACGCAGTATTTT. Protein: CASSTAGASTDTQYF.

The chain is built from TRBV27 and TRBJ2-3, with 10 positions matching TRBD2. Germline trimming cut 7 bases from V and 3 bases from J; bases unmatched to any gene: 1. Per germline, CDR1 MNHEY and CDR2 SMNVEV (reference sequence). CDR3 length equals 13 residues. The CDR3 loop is CASKLAGTDTQYF. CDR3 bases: TGTGCCAGCAAACTAGCGGGGACAGATACGCAGTATTTT.

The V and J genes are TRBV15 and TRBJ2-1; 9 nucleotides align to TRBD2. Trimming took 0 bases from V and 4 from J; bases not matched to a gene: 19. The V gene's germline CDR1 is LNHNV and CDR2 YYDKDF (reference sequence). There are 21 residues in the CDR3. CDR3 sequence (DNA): TGTGCCACCAGCAGAGACAGGAGTACTAGCGGGCGTTCCTTAAATTACAATGAGCAGTTCTTC. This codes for CATSRDRSTSGRSLNYNEQFF.